Presented here are 20 T cell receptor beta chains from one specimen sequenced in a study of tumor T cells in aggressive B-cell lymphoma. The data were produced by immunoSEQ multiplex PCR, yet TCRdb's version contains in-frame clones alone and is incomplete. This table holds some 460 clones, more than 85% found once. The sequencing input was tumor tissue. These receptors came from an adult with diffuse large B cell lymphoma.

The chain has TRBV29-1 and TRBJ1-1; D gene ambiguous. Germline V lookup: CDR1 SQVTM, CDR2 ANQGSEA. V was cut by 6 bases and J by 5 bases, with 13 bases left in between. The CDR3 is made up of 12 amino acids. The CDR3 protein is CSVGIVETEAFF. The CDR3 DNA follows: TGCAGCGTAGGAATCGTGGAGACTGAAGCTTTCTTT.

V and J are TRBV7-9 and TRBJ2-5; perhaps TRBD1 as D (6 bases). The CDR3 has 14 residues. Deletions cut 5 bases from V and 5 bases from J, with 15 bases between. The germline V gene encodes CDR1 SEHNR and CDR2 FQNEAQ (reference sequence). The CDR3 DNA reads TGTGCCAGCAGCCCTGGTGGGGGCCTGGAGACCCAGTACTTC. Protein: CASSPGGGLETQYF.

V is TRBV28 and J is TRBJ2-4; 7 bases fit TRBD1. Germline CDR1 and CDR2: MDHEN and SYDVKM. V shed 3 bases, J shed 4 bases, and the junction held 3 bases outside the gene matches. The CDR3 loop spans 14 amino acids. The CDR3 sequence is CASSFPGQKNIQYF. CDR3 coding DNA: TGTGCCAGCAGTTTCCCGGGACAGAAAAACATTCAGTACTTC.

The chain links TRBV14 to TRBJ1-1; TRBD1 might be the D (6 bases). V lost 3 bases and J lost 3, with 14 bases in between. CDR1 is SGHDN, CDR2 FVKESK, per germline. The CDR3 runs 15 residues. The CDR3 nucleotides read TGTGCCAGCAGCCACGGGAGGGGGGGGTACACTGAAGCTTTCTTT. Translation gives CASSHGRGGYTEAFF.

V gene TRBV4-1 combines with J gene TRBJ2-5; no clear D. The V end lost 4 bases, the J end lost 1 base, and 10 bases lay between the germline ends. Germline CDR1 MGHRA, CDR2 YSYEKL. This CDR3 is 14 amino acids long. The CDR3, as DNA: TGCGCCAGCAGCCCCAATTGGGCCCAAGAGACCCAGTACTTC. Its translation is CASSPNWAQETQYF.

This sequence joins TRBV7-2 and TRBJ2-4, with 9 nucleotides matching TRBD2. V lost 5 bases, J lost 9 bases, and 8 bases stayed unmatched. CDR1 is SGHTA, CDR2 FQGNSA, per germline. CDR3 size: 14 residues. The CDR3 DNA reads as TGTGCCAGCAGCCCCGGGGCGGGGGGGGGCATTCAGTACTTC. It codes for CASSPGAGGGIQYF.

The rearrangement links TRBV4-3 to TRBJ1-1; possibly TRBD1 for D (6 bases). CDR1 LGHNA and CDR2 YSLEER come from the germline V gene. The V gene lost 0 bases and the J gene lost 4 bases, with 15 bases spanning the gap. The CDR3 is 16 amino acids. CDR3 region: CASSQDIGGAFTEAFF. CDR3 nucleotides: TGCGCCAGCAGCCAAGATATTGGGGGGGCGTTCACTGAAGCTTTCTTT.

The genes are TRBV30 and TRBJ1-3; TRBD1 matches 8 bases. Trimming cost V 1 base and J 2 bases; bases outside gene matches: 1. Germline CDR1 and CDR2: GTSNPN and SVGIG (reference sequence). This CDR3 contains 14 residues. CDR3 coding DNA: TGTGCCTGGAGTGCAGGGGGCCCTGGAAACACCATATATTTT. This codes for CAWSAGGPGNTIYF.

CDR3 bases: TGTGCCAGCAGCCAAGACCCGGGATCAAAGAGCTACACCTTC. This sequence encodes CASSQDPGSKSYTF. The chain couples TRBV4-2 to TRBJ1-2; no clear D. V lost 0 bases and J lost 9, with 14 bases in between. CDR1 LGHNA and CDR2 YNFKEQ come from the germline V gene. The CDR3 covers 14 residues.

This clone was observed a single time. The chain combines TRBV29-1 with TRBJ1-1; 8 bases line up with TRBD1. The germline V gene has CDR1 SQVTM and CDR2 ANQGSEA. There are 13 residues in the CDR3. Trimming removed 6 bases from V and 4 bases from J; junction bases left unmatched: 7. CDR3 bases: TGCAGCGTCACAGGGGGGGTTAGCACTGAAGCTTTCTTT. It encodes CSVTGGVSTEAFF.

The chain couples TRBV6-5 to TRBJ1-6; D is unresolved. The ends were cut back, 4 bases at V and 7 bases at J, with 14 bases in the middle. Looked up from germline, CDR1 is MNHEY and CDR2 is SVGAGI. CDR3 length: 15 residues. CDR3 region: CASSWNGRRNSPLHF. Here the CDR3 DNA reads TGTGCCAGCAGTTGGAATGGGAGGCGGAATTCACCCCTCCACTTT.

This clone appeared a few times. The rearrangement links TRBV27 to TRBJ2-5, with 9 bases that match TRBD1. The V and J ends lost 5 bases and 3 bases, in that order; junction bases with no gene match: 7. The CDR3 is made up of 15 amino acids. Per germline, CDR1 MNHEY and CDR2 SMNVEV (reference sequence). CDR3 DNA: TGTGCCAGCAGTAACAGGGGGCGGGCGGAAGAGACCCAGTACTTC. Amino acid sequence: CASSNRGRAEETQYF.

The count of this clone is one. The chain uses TRBV9 and TRBJ2-5; 9 bases are shared with TRBD1. Germline trimming cut 4 bases from V and 1 base from J; bases unmatched to any gene: 17. Germline V gene sequence: CDR1 SGDLS, CDR2 YYNGEE. This CDR3 is built from 19 residues. In nucleotides, the CDR3 is TGTGCCAGCAGCCCGGGACAGGGTTCCATTAACGGGCCCCAAGAGACCCAGTACTTC. It encodes CASSPGQGSINGPQETQYF.

This rearrangement joins TRBV6-5 to TRBJ2-7; D possibly corresponds to TRBD2 (6 bases). Germline-derived CDR1 and CDR2 are MNHEY and SVGAGI. There are 12 residues in the CDR3. Trimming stripped 7 bases from V and 4 bases from J, with 11 bases between. CDR3 in amino acids: CASTSGRYEQYF. CDR3 coding DNA: TGTGCCAGCACCTCAGGGAGGTACGAGCAGTACTTC.

The V call is TRBV13, the J call TRBJ2-7; tentatively, D is TRBD2 (6 bases). Trimming took 6 bases from V and 3 from J, leaving 18 bases between them. CDR1 and CDR2 (germline): PRHDT, FYEKMQ (reference sequence). The CDR3 has 15 amino acids. The CDR3 DNA is TGTGCCAGCAGGCCGGTGGGGGAGGTAATCTACGAGCAGTACTTC. It codes for CASRPVGEVIYEQYF.

Only one count was recorded for this clone. The chain recombines TRBV5-1 with TRBJ2-1; 12 bases are a match to TRBD2. V lost 0 bases, J lost 7 bases, and 5 bases stayed unmatched. This CDR3 spans 16 amino acids. Per the germline V gene, CDR1 is SGHRS and CDR2 is YFSETQ. Here the CDR3 reads CASSLAGLAGGNEQFF. CDR3 DNA: TGCGCCAGCAGCTTGGCAGGGCTAGCGGGAGGGAATGAGCAGTTCTTC.

The chain joins TRBV9 to TRBJ2-1; D is perhaps TRBD1 (6 bases). Germline CDR1 is SGDLS and CDR2 is YYNGEE. The CDR3 consists of 16 residues. Trimming left V 1 base short and J 5 bases short, with 16 bases between. The CDR3 loop reads CASSVYQGNRNNEQFF. The CDR3 DNA is TGTGCCAGCAGCGTATACCAGGGGAATCGAAACAATGAGCAGTTCTTC. Filled out from reference TRBV9 and TRBJ2-1, the complete variable domain reads DSGVTQTPKHLITATGQRVTLRCSPRSGDLSVYWYQQSLDQGLQFLIQYYNGEERAKGNILERFSAQQFPDLHSELNLSSLELGDSALYFCASSVYQGNRNNEQFFGPGTRLTVL.

V gene TRBV4-1 combines with J gene TRBJ2-3; 11 bases fit TRBD2. The CDR3 covers 17 residues. Trimming cost V 1 base and J 0 bases; bases outside gene matches: 3. Per germline, CDR1 MGHRA and CDR2 YSYEKL. The CDR3 region has the DNA TGCGCCAGCAGCCAAGTTCGACTAGCGGGAAGCACAGATACGCAGTATTTT. It encodes CASSQVRLAGSTDTQYF.

The chain uses TRBV27 and TRBJ2-1; 9 bases agree with TRBD2. This CDR3 is built from 16 residues. Germline trimming cut 3 bases from V and 7 bases from J; bases unmatched to any gene: 10. Germline V gene sequence: CDR1 MNHEY, CDR2 SMNVEV (reference sequence). The CDR3 is CASSFLGTSYLNEQFF. The CDR3 bases are TGTGCCAGCAGTTTTTTGGGGACTAGCTATTTGAATGAGCAGTTCTTC.

V gene TRBV5-1 combines with J gene TRBJ2-5; 12 bases are shared with TRBD2. The V segment lost 4 bases and the J segment 5 bases; nucleotides outside the gene matches: 6. The CDR3 length is 15 residues. Germline CDR1 and CDR2: SGHRS and YFSETQ. CDR3 region: CASSPGLAGQETQYF. CDR3 DNA sequence: TGCGCCAGCAGCCCCGGACTAGCGGGACAGGAGACCCAGTACTTC.